This TCR beta chain emerged from a study of long-term antiretroviral therapy in people with HIV. With survey level as its setting, the immunoSEQ assay was v3.0. Repertoires were generated with immunoSEQ multiplex PCR, while TCRdb's copy carries only in-frame clones and drops some. The profile shows 30,000 to 40,000 clones, 97% of them singletons. The ends were cut back, 0 bases at V and 1 base at J, with 9 bases in the middle. Germline CDR1 and CDR2: GTSNPN and SVGIG (reference sequence). The CDR3 consists of 14 residues. The sample consisted of unsorted PBMCs, taken 6.9 years after starting antiretroviral therapy. The chain has TRBV30 and TRBJ2-5; maybe TRBD2 (6 bases). This TCR came from a man between 25 and 39 years old with HIV. CDR3: CAWSVGGSQETQYF. The DNA of the CDR3 is TGTGCCTGGAGTGTAGGAGGGTCCCAAGAGACCCAGTACTTC. Supplemented by reference TRBV30 and TRBJ2-5, the full variable domain reads SQTIHQWPATLVQPVGSPLSLECTVEGTSNPNLYWYRQAAGRGLQLLFYSVGIGQISSEVPQNLSASRPQDRQFILSSKKLLLSDSGFYLCAWSVGGSQETQYFGPGTRLLVL.